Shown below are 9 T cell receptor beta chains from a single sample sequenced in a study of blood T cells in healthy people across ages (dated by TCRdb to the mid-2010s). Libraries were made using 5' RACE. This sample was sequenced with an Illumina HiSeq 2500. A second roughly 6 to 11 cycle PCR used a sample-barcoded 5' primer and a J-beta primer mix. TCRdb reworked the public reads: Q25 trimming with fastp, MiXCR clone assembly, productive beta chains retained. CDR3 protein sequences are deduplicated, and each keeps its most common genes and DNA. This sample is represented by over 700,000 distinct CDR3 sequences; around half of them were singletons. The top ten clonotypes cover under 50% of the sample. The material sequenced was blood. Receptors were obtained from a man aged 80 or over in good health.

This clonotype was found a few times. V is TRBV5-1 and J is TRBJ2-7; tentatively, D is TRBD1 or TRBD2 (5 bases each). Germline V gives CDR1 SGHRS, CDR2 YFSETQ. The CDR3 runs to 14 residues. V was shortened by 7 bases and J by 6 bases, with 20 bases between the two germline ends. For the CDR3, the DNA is TGCGCCAGCGGCAGGGACGATCCAGGTGGCGAGCAGTACTTC. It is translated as CASGRDDPGGEQYF.

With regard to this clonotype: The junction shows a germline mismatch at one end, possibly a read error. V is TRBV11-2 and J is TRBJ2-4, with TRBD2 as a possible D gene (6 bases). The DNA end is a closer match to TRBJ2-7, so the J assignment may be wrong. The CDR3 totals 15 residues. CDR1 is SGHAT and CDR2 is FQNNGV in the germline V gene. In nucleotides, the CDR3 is TGTGCCGGCAGCTCGGTCGGGACTCTTCTTTACGAGCAGTACTTC. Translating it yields CAGSSVGTLLYEQYF.

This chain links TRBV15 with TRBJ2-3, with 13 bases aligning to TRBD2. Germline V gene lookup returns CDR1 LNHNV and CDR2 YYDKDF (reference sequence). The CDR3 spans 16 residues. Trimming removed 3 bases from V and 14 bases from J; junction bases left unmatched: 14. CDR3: CATSSGLAGVGRYAYF. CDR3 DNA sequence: TGTGCCACCAGCAGCGGACTAGCGGGAGTTGGTAGATACGCGTATTTT.

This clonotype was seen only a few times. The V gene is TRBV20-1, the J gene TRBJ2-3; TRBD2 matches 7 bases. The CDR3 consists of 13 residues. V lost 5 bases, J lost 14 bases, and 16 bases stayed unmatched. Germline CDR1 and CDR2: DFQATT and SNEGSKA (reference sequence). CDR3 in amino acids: CSASSSGDRYAYF. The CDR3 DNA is TGCAGTGCTTCGTCTAGCGGAGACAGATACGCGTATTTT.

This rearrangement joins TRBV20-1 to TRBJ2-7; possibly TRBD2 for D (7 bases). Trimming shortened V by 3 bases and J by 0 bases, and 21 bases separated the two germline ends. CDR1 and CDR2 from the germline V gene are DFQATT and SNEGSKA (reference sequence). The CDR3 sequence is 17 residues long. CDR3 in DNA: TGCAGTGCTAGGGAGGGGGATGGGCTAGCGGACTCCTACGAGCAGTACTTC. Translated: CSAREGDGLADSYEQYF.

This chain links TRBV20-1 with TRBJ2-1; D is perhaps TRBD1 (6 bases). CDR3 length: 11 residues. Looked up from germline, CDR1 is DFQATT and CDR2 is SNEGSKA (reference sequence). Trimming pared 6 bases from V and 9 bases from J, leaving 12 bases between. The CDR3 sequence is CSARKGGEQFF. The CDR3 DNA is TGCAGTGCCAGGAAAGGGGGTGAGCAGTTCTTC.

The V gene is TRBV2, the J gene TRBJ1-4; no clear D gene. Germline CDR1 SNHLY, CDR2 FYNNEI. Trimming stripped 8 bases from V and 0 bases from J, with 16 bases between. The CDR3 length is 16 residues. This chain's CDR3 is CASGWPVPATNEKLFF. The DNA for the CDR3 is TGTGCCAGCGGATGGCCGGTTCCGGCAACTAATGAAAAACTGTTTTTT.

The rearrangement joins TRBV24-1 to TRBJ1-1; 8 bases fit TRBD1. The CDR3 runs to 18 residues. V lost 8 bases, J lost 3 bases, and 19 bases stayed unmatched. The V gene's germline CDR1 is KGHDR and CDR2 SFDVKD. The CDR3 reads CATIPTGQGLGADTEAFF. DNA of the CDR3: TGTGCCACCATTCCGACAGGACAGGGACTTGGCGCGGACACTGAAGCTTTCTTT.

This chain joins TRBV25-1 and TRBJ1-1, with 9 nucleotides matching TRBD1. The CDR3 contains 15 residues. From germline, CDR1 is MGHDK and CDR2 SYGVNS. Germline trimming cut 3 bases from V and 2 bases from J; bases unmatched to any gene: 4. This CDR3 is CASSDPGQGNTEAFF. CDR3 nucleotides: TGTGCCAGCAGTGACCCGGGACAGGGTAACACTGAAGCTTTCTTT. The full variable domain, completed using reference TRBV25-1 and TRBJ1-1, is EADIYQTPRYLVIGTGKKITLECSQTMGHDKMYWYQQDPGMELHLIHYSYGVNSTEKGDLSSESTVSRIRTEHFPLTLESARPSHTSQYLCASSDPGQGNTEAFFGQGTRLTVV.